This T cell receptor beta chain was found in a study of CD8 T cells in Susac syndrome. Study-wide context: Within the sequenced group of Susac syndrome patients, about 6 showed active disease and roughly eight were in remission. When their blood was taken, patients with Susac syndrome were therapy-naive, taking corticosteroids, or taking intravenous immunoglobulin alone.

This clonotype has just one count. Germline CDR1 is DFQATT and CDR2 is SNEGSKA (reference sequence). Trimming took off 0 bases at V and 0 bases at J, with 13 bases between the two ends. The CDR3 is 16 residues long. Reverse transcription of about 0.5 to 1 ug RNA was carried out with random hexamers. Across 54 Vbeta and 13 Jbeta, immunoSEQ multiplex PCR amplified TCR beta CDR3. MiXCR, applied by TCRdb to the immunoSEQ multiplex PCR reads, yields one record per CDR3 protein. The sample consists of under 200,000 distinct CDR3 sequences, approximately 94% of them appearing once. Sequencing of TCR beta drew on CD8+ and CD4+ T cells from blood.

The clonotype was recovered from a human donor with Susac syndrome. The rearrangement uses TRBV20-1 and TRBJ2-3, with a weak D call TRBD1 (6 bases). The sequencing sample was made of CD4+ T cells from PBMCs. The CDR3 loop reads CSARDGRDTSTDTQYF. CDR3 DNA sequence: TGCAGTGCTAGAGACGGCAGGGACACTAGCACAGATACGCAGTATTTT.